The clone carrying this TCR beta chain is medium-sized by share. The antigen remains undetermined. TCRdb reanalysed the 5' RACE reads using MiXCR and keeps one entry per CDR3 protein. The sample lists about 2,000 distinct CDR3 sequences; over 7% were seen once. The sample is drawn from a study of spatial heterogeneity in lung cancer. Findings and limits, study-wide: Expanded intratumoral alpha and beta TCR counts tracked tumor mutation counts.

Time point defined: sample taken at primary tumor resection. Sequencing was performed on lung tumor tissue, taken at surgery. The TCR originated in a female donor with early-stage non-small cell lung cancer.

The CDR3 sequence is CASSYQSTGSRGTDTQYF. The CDR3 DNA reads TGTGCCAGCAGTTACCAGTCGACAGGTTCAAGGGGCACAGATACGCAGTATTTT. This chain uses TRBV6-2 or TRBV6-3 with TRBJ2-3; TRBD1 might be the D (6 bases). Trimming took off 2 bases at V and 1 base at J, with 19 bases between the two ends. This CDR3 has 18 residues. From germline, CDR1 is MNHEY and CDR2 SVGEGT.